Described below is a single TCR beta chain sequence and its context. Its antigen is currently unknown. Treatment described: approximately 10-day PBMC culture with coronavirus spike peptide pools or control peptides (ViraFEST assay). An unexposed donor provided the CD4+ T cells, which were collected before the COVID-19 pandemic (2011-2018). CD4+ T cells that had been cultured provided DNA sequenced with the Oncomine TCR Beta short-read assay. TCRdb called the PCR reads again in MiXCR, with one record for every CDR3 protein. The sample includes around 4,000 distinct CDR3 sequences, roughly 65% of them seen just once. The sample is drawn from a study of vaccination and CD4 T cells after COVID-19. This clonotype was obtained from a human donor in good health. Input material: CD4+ T cells from blood, cultured in vitro.

Here the CDR3 DNA reads TGTGCCAGCAGCCCAGCCGGCCTAAGCTCCTACAATGAGCAGTTCTTC. Its protein is CASSPAGLSSYNEQFF. This rearrangement joins TRBV7-9 to TRBJ2-1, with D hard to call. The CDR3 sequence is 16 residues long. V dropped 5 bases and J dropped 0 bases, with 14 bases sitting between them. The germline CDR1 and CDR2 sequences are SEHNR and FQNEAQ (reference sequence).